These 8 T cell receptor beta chains came from one sample sequenced in a study of cytomegalovirus exposure and HLA in healthy donors. PCR used 60 Vbeta primers and 13 Jbeta primers. Generated by immunoSEQ multiplex PCR, the TCRdb table keeps only in-frame clones and is missing some. The listing contains approximately 50,000 clones. Input material: PBMCs. These receptors all come from a man younger than 35 in good health and CMV-seropositive.

The chain is built from TRBV5-1 and TRBJ2-7; no clear D gene. Per germline, CDR1 SGHRS and CDR2 YFSETQ. The CDR3 runs 13 residues. The germline V and J ends were trimmed by 1 base and 3 bases, with 8 bases remaining between them. The CDR3 DNA follows: TGCGCCAGCAGCTTGTCCCAGAACTACGAGCAGTACTTC. Its translation: CASSLSQNYEQYF.

The V call is TRBV29-1, the J call TRBJ2-2; D not resolved. This CDR3 is 11 amino acids long. The V and J ends lost 6 bases and 5 bases respectively, with 7 bases between them. Germline CDR1 SQVTM, CDR2 ANQGSEA. CDR3 bases: TGCAGCGTCGCTAGAACCGGGGAGCTGTTTTTT. The encoded protein is CSVARTGELFF.

CDR3 region: CAWSEGWAYEQYF. CDR3 DNA: TGTGCCTGGAGCGAGGGTTGGGCCTACGAGCAGTACTTC. The J gene is TRBJ2-5, the V gene TRBV30; D is possibly TRBD2 (5 bases). The DNA end is a closer match to TRBJ2-7, so the J assignment may be wrong. The CDR3 sequence is 13 residues long. CDR1 is GTSNPN and CDR2 is SVGIG in the germline V gene (reference sequence).

This chain uses TRBV6-6 with TRBJ1-1; 7 positions agree with TRBD1. The J segment lost 4 bases and the V segment lost 8 bases, leaving 7 bases of the junction unmatched. The CDR3 covers 13 residues. Germline values: CDR1 MNHNY, CDR2 SVGAGI (reference sequence). The CDR3 region has the DNA TGTGCCAGCGTAACGACAGGGAGCACTGAAGCTTTCTTT. Its translation is CASVTTGSTEAFF.

The CDR3, as DNA: TGTGCCAGTAGTTTGGGGGGGGACTACAATGAGCAGTTCTTC. Amino acid sequence: CASSLGGDYNEQFF. This sequence joins TRBV19 and TRBJ2-1, with 7 bases identical to TRBD2. Looked up from germline, CDR1 is LNHDA and CDR2 is SQIVND (reference sequence). This CDR3 is 14 amino acids long. The J segment lost 3 bases and the V segment lost 5 bases, leaving 4 bases of the junction unmatched.

This chain joins TRBV21-1 and TRBJ2-7; the table's D call, TRBD2, has no DNA check behind it. TRBV21-1 is marked as a pseudogene. The CDR3 runs 15 residues. CDR3 sequence: CANAGPLPSSYEQYF. For the CDR3, the DNA is TGTGCCAACGCGGGACCGCTGCCTAGCTCCTACGAGCAGTACTTC.

This rearrangement joins TRBV28 to TRBJ1-2; D is uncertain. V gave up 8 bases and J gave up 5 bases, with 18 bases separating them. Germline loops: CDR1 MDHEN, CDR2 SYDVKM. The CDR3 runs to 14 residues. The CDR3 sequence is CASFKGREGYGYTF. As DNA, the CDR3 is TGTGCCAGCTTTAAGGGTCGGGAGGGTTATGGCTACACCTTC.

The gene calls are TRBV19 and TRBJ2-7; a weak D match, TRBD1 (6 bases). The CDR3 has 13 residues. Trimming removed 5 bases from V and 6 bases from J, with 14 bases in between. Germline loops: CDR1 LNHDA, CDR2 SQIVND (reference sequence). CDR3 bases: TGTGCCAGTAGTCCGGGACACCTTAGCGAGCAGTACTTC. Translating it yields CASSPGHLSEQYF.